This T cell receptor beta chain was obtained from a study of blood T cell repertoires in COVID-19. Study-level information: The United States, Italy and Spain provided the acute and convalescent COVID-19 samples. Sample material is recorded as cDNA or gDNA derived from T cells, B-cell-depleted T cells, or PBMCs.

Authors' data handling: For nucleated cells, counts were estimated from reference gene primer amplification. TCRdb's copy holds only in-frame clones and misses some; the assay was immunoSEQ multiplex PCR. V, J and clone size are those of that table, while D and trimming were read from the DNA. The sample has 110,000 or so clones, more than 60% seen once; the top ten hold roughly 6.2%. Trimming shortened V by 4 bases and J by 0 bases, and 10 bases separated the two germline ends. Germline CDR1 reads MGHDK; CDR2 reads SYGVNS. The CDR3 contains 15 residues. The gene calls are TRBV25-1 and TRBJ1-3; tentatively, D is TRBD1 (6 bases). Sequencing used peripheral blood. This receptor was taken from a man between 65 and 85 years old with acute or convalescent COVID-19. The DNA for the CDR3 is TGTGCCAGCAGTGGGGGACACGTCTCTGGAAACACCATATATTTT. This encodes CASSGGHVSGNTIYF.